The present TCR beta chain was sequenced within a study of T cells in Graves' hyperthyroidism and ophthalmopathy (dated by TCRdb to the late 2010s). Looking at the study overall: Peripheral blood was sampled at the time of initial diagnosis, prior to any treatment. To identify distinguishing TCR V-J signatures, a discovery cohort of some 99 patients was used, comprising 43 with Graves' ophthalmopathy and 57 with stable Graves' hyperthyroidism. Whether ophthalmopathy could be predicted prospectively was tested in an independent validation cohort made up of 18 to 20 hyperthyroidism patients plus 17 patients who later progressed to ophthalmopathy. For training and testing, the 100 or so patients in the discovery cohort were randomly divided in a 7:3 ratio. Thyroid tissue and blood T-cell repertoires from roughly six Graves' hyperthyroidism patients were also compared in the study. Following sampling, methimazole starting at 30 mg daily was given to hyperthyroidism patients, and high-dose intravenous methylprednisolone was given to ophthalmopathy patients. The paper reports TCR Vbeta CDR3 sequencing of some 140 peripheral blood samples: under 45 ophthalmopathy, 70 to 85 hyperthyroidism and around 17 progressor patients.

Graves' hyperthyroidism was defined as stable when no progression to ophthalmopathy occurred over 18 months of follow-up. The hyperthyroidism patients were between 18 and 65 years old and newly diagnosed, with a disease duration of less than 2 months. Patients with uncontrolled infections, other autoimmune diseases, pregnancy or lactation were excluded. Diagnoses were based on clinical symptoms, serum thyroxine and TRAb, thyroid ultrasound and orbital computed tomography. Ficoll-Paque density gradient centrifugation was used to isolate PBMCs from about 10 ml of fresh peripheral blood. Trizol reagent was used to extract total RNA, and RNA quality was then checked on an Agilent 2100 Bioanalyzer. The TCR beta CDR3 regions were amplified from RNA transcripts. The first round of RT-PCR for the TCR CDR3 was performed with the HTBI primer set and the Qiagen OneStep RT-PCR kit. Libraries were constructed in a second round of multiplex PCR, after which size selection and purification were carried out. Libraries were sequenced paired-end with 100 bp reads on an Illumina HiSeq2000. The source study handled its data this way. SOAPnuke was used to process the raw data, removing reads that contained adapters or uncalled bases, had a mean Phred below 15, or lacked an exact match to the constant primer or identifier. High-quality paired reads were merged using COPE v1.2.5, and each unique nucleotide sequence was defined as a clonotype. MiTCR v1.1 was used to align the clonotypes against IMGT TRBV, TRBD and TRBJ reference segments. Only V-J combinations with frequency above 0.0001, covering about 99% of repertoires, were analysed. A TCS score was defined as the ratio between F50 (clonal expansion) and ExV (chaos), using BLOSUM62-based TCRdist between CDR3 peptides within each V-J. Welch's t-statistics and random forest reduced roughly 500 V-J features to 13, which were used in a naive Bayes classifier (R e1071). The public reads were reanalyzed by TCRdb: fastp trimming at Q25, MiXCR alignment, in-frame beta chains only. Identical CDR3 proteins give one entry, which carries the most common genes and DNA. It is TCRdb's table, rather than the study itself, that gives the V and J calls and clone size. A total of 700,000 or so distinct CDR3 sequences appear in this sample, roughly 15% of them only once. Jointly, the top ten make up around 8% of the sample.

From its cysteine to its phenylalanine, the CDR3 spans 14 amino acids. Only the CDR3 part of the read is kept: 42 bases, read in frame from the first base. V is clipped by 4 bases and J by 6 bases, and the sequence between their germline boundaries is 15 bases long. The germline V gene yields SGDLS for CDR1 and YYNGEE for CDR2. The study at large found these results: During validation, the model predicted progression to ophthalmopathy a median of approximately six months ahead of onset, with around 71% sensitivity and 72% to 80% specificity. Ophthalmopathy was separated from stable hyperthyroidism by a 13 V-J signature model, with just over 85% sensitivity and 81% to 83% specificity obtained in cross-validation and 80%/75% obtained in testing. Sample size was not statistically predetermined, and investigators were not blinded to group allocation. Blood samples also contained most of the expanded thyroid clonotypes (frequency above 0.001), which suggests that blood repertoires may reflect thyroid immune responses.

On this clonotype itself: The antigen this receptor binds is unknown. One base away there is no much larger clone; base qualities are not given.

The sequence was collected from a man aged 18 to 29 with Graves' hyperthyroidism. Recombination linked TRBV9 to TRBJ2-3; the D gene is possibly TRBD1, with 5 bases matching. The sample was blood. CDR3 loop: CASSLRGLSDTQYF. The sequenced DNA is TGTGCCAGCAGCCTTAGGGGTCTGTCGGATACGCAGTATTTT.